These 14 T cell receptor beta chains originate from one sample sequenced in a study of chemoradiotherapy in HPV16-positive cancers. Using immunoSEQ multiplex PCR, the repertoire was profiled, and TCRdb retains in-frame clones only, with some absent. This sample yields about 7,900 clones, of which about 80% are seen a single time; about 8.5% belongs to the top ten. Sampling was done from a patient who underwent chemoradiotherapy. These receptor sequences come from a human donor with HPV-associated anogenital cancer.

The chain couples TRBV25-1 to TRBJ2-2, with a tentative D call TRBD1 (5 bases). Germline V gene sequence: CDR1 MGHDK, CDR2 SYGVNS. Trimming removed 2 bases from V and 6 bases from J, with 10 bases in between. This CDR3 is built from 14 residues. CDR3 bases: TGTGCCAGCAGTGAACAGGGTATTCCCGGGGAGCTGTTTTTT. Translation gives CASSEQGIPGELFF.

This rearrangement joins TRBV5-5 to TRBJ1-1, with D possibly TRBD1 on 5 matching bases. Looked up from germline, CDR1 is SGHKS and CDR2 is YYEKEE (reference sequence). V dropped 0 bases and J dropped 1 base, with 10 bases sitting between them. The CDR3 runs 15 residues. The CDR3 DNA follows: TGTGCCAGCAGCTTGGCCCGGCAGGGGAACACTGAAGCTTTCTTT. This sequence encodes CASSLARQGNTEAFF.

The count of this clone is one. This chain links TRBV29-1 with TRBJ2-1; maybe TRBD1 (5 bases). Germline V gene data show CDR1 as SQVTM and CDR2 as ANQGSEA. CDR3 length equals 14 residues. Trimming took off 4 bases at V and 0 bases at J, with 10 bases between the two ends. As DNA, the CDR3 is TGCAGCGTTGTTACAGGATTCTCCTACAATGAGCAGTTCTTC. This sequence encodes CSVVTGFSYNEQFF.

The rearrangement joins TRBV25-1 to TRBJ2-4; weak D call: TRBD1 (6 bases). CDR3 length: 13 residues. Trimming stripped 4 bases from V and 8 bases from J, with 12 bases between. The germline V gene has CDR1 MGHDK and CDR2 SYGVNS. In DNA, the CDR3 is TGTGCCAGCAGTGTTACGACAGGAGACATTCAGTACTTC. This codes for CASSVTTGDIQYF.

This chain uses TRBV7-9 with TRBJ2-3; 7 nucleotides agree with TRBD2. Germline trimming cut 5 bases from V and 14 bases from J; bases unmatched to any gene: 10. The CDR3 is made up of 12 amino acids. Looked up from germline, CDR1 is SEHNR and CDR2 is FQNEAQ (reference sequence). CDR3 coding DNA: TGTGCCAGCAGCCCTAGCGGATCGACTTGGTATTTT. Residues: CASSPSGSTWYF.

The rearrangement joins TRBV2 to TRBJ1-5; D is ambiguous. CDR1 and CDR2 (germline): SNHLY, FYNNEI. This CDR3 is 14 amino acids long. The V gene lost 4 bases and the J gene lost 5 bases, with 12 bases spanning the gap. CDR3 in DNA: TGTGCCAGCAGTGCCCGGGAAAAAGATCAGCCCCAGCATTTT. This gives the protein CASSAREKDQPQHF.

The CDR3 coding sequence is TGTGCCAGCAGAACAGGGAGCTCCTACAATGAGCAGTTCTTC. Translating gives CASRTGSSYNEQFF. The chain is built from TRBV27 and TRBJ2-1; maybe TRBD1 (6 bases). The CDR3 consists of 14 residues. Germline CDR1 and CDR2: MNHEY and SMNVEV (reference sequence). Trimming pared 6 bases from V and 0 bases from J, leaving 9 bases between.

The genes are TRBV5-4 and TRBJ1-2, with D hard to call. V dropped 3 bases and J dropped 4 bases, with 10 bases sitting between them. CDR1 and CDR2 (germline): SGHNT, YYREEE (reference sequence). The CDR3 consists of 13 residues. The CDR3 loop reads CASSSWRTYGYTF. In DNA form, the CDR3 reads TGTGCCAGCAGCTCTTGGAGGACCTATGGCTACACCTTC.

This clone was detected a few times. The gene calls are TRBV19 and TRBJ1-1; D is undetermined. The CDR3 is made up of 11 amino acids. V lost 6 bases, J lost 6 bases, and 8 bases lay in between. Per the germline V gene, CDR1 is LNHDA and CDR2 is SQIVND (reference sequence). In DNA, the CDR3 is TGTGCCAGTAGAGGGTCGGCTGAAGCTTTCTTT. Protein product: CASRGSAEAFF. Together with reference TRBV19 and TRBJ1-1, the CDR3 gives the full variable domain: DGGITQSPKYLFRKEGQNVTLSCEQNLNHDAMYWYRQDPGQGLRLIYYSQIVNDFQKGDIAEGYSVSREKKESFPLTVTSAQKNPTAFYLCASRGSAEAFFGQGTRLTVV.

The chain is built from TRBV6-1 and TRBJ1-5; the D is unclear. V lost 3 bases to trimming and J lost 2 bases, with 8 bases between them. Germline CDR1 reads MNHNS; CDR2 reads SASEGT. This CDR3 has 14 amino acids. The CDR3: CASSEFWGNQPQHF. The CDR3 nucleotides are TGTGCCAGCAGTGAGTTTTGGGGCAATCAGCCCCAGCATTTT.

The CDR3 region is CASSVKGGSLYEQYF. In DNA form, the CDR3 reads TGTGCCAGCAGCGTTAAGGGCGGGAGTCTCTACGAGCAGTACTTC. The chain employs TRBV5-4 and TRBJ2-7, with 7 bases matching TRBD2. The CDR3 loop spans 15 amino acids. Germline CDR1 SGHNT, CDR2 YYREEE (reference sequence). J lost 3 bases, V lost 4 bases, and 10 bases had no gene match.

This clone was seen once. The rearrangement uses TRBV29-1 and TRBJ2-1; D is possibly TRBD1 or TRBD2 (6 bases each). Germline CDR1 reads SQVTM; CDR2 reads ANQGSEA. Trimming took off 4 bases at V and 7 bases at J, with 17 bases between the two ends. The CDR3 spans 14 residues. CDR3 coding DNA: TGCAGCGTTGCTAGCGAGGGGGGTTTAAATGAGCAGTTCTTC. This translates into CSVASEGGLNEQFF.

The table lists this clone with a count of one. The chain employs TRBV12-2 and TRBJ2-5. TRBV12-2 is shown as a pseudogene. This CDR3 region has 14 residues. The CDR3 nucleotides are TGTGCAAGTCGCTTAGAAGGATGCGAAGAGACCCAGTACTTC. Amino acid sequence: CASRLEGCEETQYF.

This chain links TRBV5-1 with TRBJ2-1; TRBD2 matches at 13 bases. This CDR3 spans 13 amino acids. CDR1 is SGHRS, CDR2 YFSETQ, per germline. Trimming cost V 7 bases and J 6 bases; bases outside gene matches: 1. The CDR3 loop is CASRTSGSNEQFF. DNA of the CDR3: TGCGCCAGCCGGACTAGCGGGAGCAATGAGCAGTTCTTC.